Below are 31 T cell receptor beta chains sequenced from a single sample in a study of blood T cells in healthy people across ages. A second PCR, run for roughly 7 to 11 cycles, used a sample-barcoded 5' primer plus a J-beta primer mix. TCRdb re-analysed the 5' RACE reads in MiXCR, keeping a single row per CDR3 protein. The sample contains over 1,500,000 distinct CDR3 sequences, about two fifths of which appear only once. The source material was blood. These receptor sequences come from a human donor in good health.

The V gene is TRBV3-1, the J gene TRBJ2-1; unclear D gene. The germline V gene has CDR1 LGHDT and CDR2 YNNKEL (reference sequence). V was shortened by 1 base and J by 5 bases, with 6 bases between the two germline ends. This CDR3 comprises 13 residues. Written as DNA, the CDR3 is TGTGCCAGCAGCCAAGTGCTCCACAATGAGCAGTTCTTC. Translated: CASSQVLHNEQFF.

As DNA, the CDR3 is TGCGCCAGCACCTGGGGGGGGCACTCGAACACCGGGGAGCTGTTTTTT. It is translated as CASTWGGHSNTGELFF. The chain recombines TRBV5-1 with TRBJ2-2; D perhaps matches TRBD2 (7 bases). The CDR3 runs to 16 residues. The ends were cut back, 6 bases at V and 0 bases at J, with 15 bases in the middle. Germline lookup yields CDR1 SGHRS and CDR2 YFSETQ.

V usage is TRBV5-1 and J usage is TRBJ2-1, with D perhaps assigned TRBD1 or TRBD2 (5 bases each). V lost 0 bases and J 6 bases, leaving 10 bases between the germline ends. The CDR3 extends over 14 amino acids. Per the germline V gene, CDR1 is SGHRS and CDR2 is YFSETQ. In DNA form, the CDR3 reads TGCGCCAGCAGCTTGGGGGACCCCCTCAATGAGCAGTTCTTC. It encodes CASSLGDPLNEQFF. The full variable domain, rest sourced from reference TRBV5-1 and TRBJ2-1, is KAGVTQTPRYLIKTRGQQVTLSCSPISGHRSVSWYQQTPGQGLQFLFEYFSETQRNKGNFPGRFSGRQFSNSRSEMNVSTLELGDSALYLCASSLGDPLNEQFFGPGTRLTVL.

This clonotype came up a few times. The V gene is TRBV13, the J gene TRBJ2-5; D is perhaps TRBD1 (5 bases). Trimming pared 2 bases from V and 5 bases from J, leaving 15 bases between. The CDR3 spans 15 residues. The germline gives CDR1 PRHDT, CDR2 FYEKMQ (reference sequence). DNA for the CDR3: TGTGCCAGCAGCTTACGCGACAGTCGGCAGGAGACCCAGTACTTC. Translation gives CASSLRDSRQETQYF.

This clonotype was observed a handful of times. The chain joins TRBV9 to TRBJ2-1, with TRBD1 identical over 7 bases. Germline V lookup: CDR1 SGDLS, CDR2 YYNGEE. There are 14 residues in the CDR3. V was pared by 5 bases and J by 6 bases, with 8 bases of the junction left unmatched. This CDR3 is CASRATTGSNEQFF. As DNA, the CDR3 is TGTGCCAGCAGGGCCACGACAGGGAGCAATGAGCAGTTCTTC.

This clonotype was found a few times. The chain recombines TRBV10-3 with TRBJ2-3; a weak D match, TRBD2 (6 bases). CDR1 is ENHRY, CDR2 SYGVKD, per germline. Trimming pared 4 bases from V and 5 bases from J, leaving 16 bases between. This CDR3 is built from 15 residues. The CDR3 reads CAISGAGSQRDTQYF. CDR3 coding DNA: TGTGCCATCAGTGGGGCGGGGTCCCAAAGAGATACGCAGTATTTT.

This clonotype was counted a few times. The chain carries TRBV20-1 and TRBJ2-7; D possibly corresponds to TRBD1 (5 bases). Germline assignment: CDR1 DFQATT and CDR2 SNEGSKA (reference sequence). The CDR3 has 12 amino acids. Trimming shortened V by 4 bases and J by 5 bases, and 12 bases separated the two germline ends. CDR3 nucleotide sequence: TGCAGTGCTACTGGACAATCCAACGAGCAGTACTTC. This gives the protein CSATGQSNEQYF.

V is TRBV7-3 and J is TRBJ2-1, with TRBD2 identical over 8 bases. Germline V lookup: CDR1 SGHTA, CDR2 FQGTGA. Trimming at V came to 0 bases and at J to 3 bases, leaving 4 bases not matched to a gene. The CDR3 consists of 16 residues. CDR3 sequence reads: CASSLTSGVNYNEQFF. The CDR3 region has the DNA TGTGCCAGCAGCTTAACTAGCGGGGTAAACTACAATGAGCAGTTCTTC.

The CDR3 sequence is CASSEENTDTQYF. In nucleotides, the CDR3 is TGTGCCAGCAGTGAGGAGAATACAGATACGCAGTATTTT. V gene TRBV6-6 combines with J gene TRBJ2-3; D call uncertain. The CDR3 has 13 amino acids. Trimming cost V 5 bases and J 3 bases, with 9 bases left between them. CDR1 and CDR2 (germline): MNHNY, SVGAGI (reference sequence).

The chain joins TRBV20-1 to TRBJ2-1; no clear D gene. This CDR3 contains 14 residues. Germline V gene sequence: CDR1 DFQATT, CDR2 SNEGSKA (reference sequence). V lost 1 base and J lost 9, with 16 bases in between. CDR3 sequence: CSARVPLGIREQFF. In DNA form, the CDR3 reads TGCAGTGCTAGAGTTCCCCTGGGGATCCGTGAGCAGTTCTTC.

V is TRBV28 and J is TRBJ1-4; tentatively, D is TRBD1 (6 bases). The germline V gene encodes CDR1 MDHEN and CDR2 SYDVKM. V was shortened by 5 bases and J by 0 bases, with 25 bases between the two germline ends. The CDR3 length is 20 residues. CDR3 sequence: CASSIPKNRVHDTTNEKLFF. In DNA, the CDR3 is TGTGCCAGCAGTATTCCCAAAAACAGGGTTCACGATACAACTAATGAAAAACTGTTTTTT.

The rearrangement uses TRBV4-3 and TRBJ2-7; tentatively, D is TRBD1 or TRBD2 (5 bases each). CDR3 length: 16 amino acids. V lost 0 bases and J 3 bases, leaving 15 bases between the germline ends. Per the germline V gene, CDR1 is LGHNA and CDR2 is YSLEER. CDR3 DNA: TGCGCCAGCAGCCAAGAGTTGGGACGGAGCTTCTACGAGCAGTACTTC. Amino acids: CASSQELGRSFYEQYF.

The rearrangement links TRBV10-3 to TRBJ2-3; 12 bases map to TRBD2. CDR1 and CDR2 (germline): ENHRY, SYGVKD. V shed 3 bases and J 3 bases; nucleotides not matched to a gene: 4. This CDR3 has 16 residues. For the CDR3, the DNA is TGTGCCATCAGTGACCCTAGCGGGGGGGCAACAGATACGCAGTATTTT. Its protein is CAISDPSGGATDTQYF.

The J gene is TRBJ2-1, the V gene TRBV11-3, with D maybe TRBD2 (7 bases). Germline CDR1 reads SGHNT; CDR2 reads YENEEA. This CDR3 has 15 amino acids. Trimming stripped 5 bases from V and 4 bases from J, with 15 bases between. This chain's CDR3 is CASSRGAKRYNEQFF. The CDR3 DNA follows: TGTGCCAGCAGCCGGGGGGCGAAAAGATACAATGAGCAGTTCTTC.

CDR3: CASSSTETHHEQYF. CDR3 coding DNA: TGTGCCAGCAGCTCGACGGAGACTCATCACGAGCAGTACTTC. The chain recombines TRBV5-6 with TRBJ2-7; D is undetermined. Germline CDR1 and CDR2: SGHDT and YYEEEE. Trimming stripped 3 bases from V and 5 bases from J, with 15 bases between. The CDR3 extends over 14 amino acids.

The chain employs TRBV6-5 and TRBJ1-1; 7 bases fit TRBD1. Trimming took 6 bases from V and 5 from J; bases not matched to a gene: 6. Per germline, CDR1 MNHEY and CDR2 SVGAGI. The CDR3 is made up of 13 amino acids. The CDR3 loop reads CASREAGGTEAFF. The CDR3 DNA reads as TGTGCCAGCAGAGAGGCAGGGGGGACTGAAGCTTTCTTT.

This chain uses TRBV20-1 with TRBJ1-2; the D gene is possibly TRBD1 (6 bases). Trimming shortened V by 1 base and J by 3 bases, and 12 bases separated the two germline ends. The germline gives CDR1 DFQATT, CDR2 SNEGSKA (reference sequence). The CDR3 extends over 14 amino acids. The CDR3 spells CSARVLRGYYGYTF. The CDR3 nucleotides are TGCAGTGCTAGAGTTCTCAGGGGATACTATGGCTACACCTTC.

V usage is TRBV20-1 and J usage is TRBJ2-3; D might be TRBD2 (5 bases). The CDR3 has 12 amino acids. V dropped 3 bases and J dropped 6 bases, with 10 bases sitting between them. CDR1 DFQATT and CDR2 SNEGSKA come from the germline V gene (reference sequence). This chain's CDR3 is CSARSGEDTQYF. CDR3 bases: TGCAGTGCTAGGTCCGGGGAGGATACGCAGTATTTT.

This clonotype was detected only a few times. The chain uses TRBV29-1 and TRBJ2-1; D gene uncertain. This CDR3 is built from 15 residues. The V end was cut by 0 bases, the J end by 5 bases, with 14 bases between. From germline, CDR1 is SQVTM and CDR2 ANQGSEA. The CDR3 DNA reads TGCAGCGTTGAAGAGATCCGGACCACCGACAATGAGCAGTTCTTC. Translated: CSVEEIRTTDNEQFF.

Comment on this clonotype: With a much larger clone just one base away, this may be a read error. The genes are TRBV10-3 and TRBJ2-5; the D call may be TRBD1 or TRBD2 (5 bases each). Germline V CDR1 and CDR2: ENHRY, SYGVKD. V lost 3 bases, J lost 6 bases, and 23 bases lay in between. The CDR3 runs 17 residues. The CDR3 protein is CAISDFVGDTGIKTQYF. The CDR3 coding sequence is TGTGCCATCAGTGATTTCGTAGGGGATACGGGGATAAAGACCCAGTACTTC.

This chain's CDR3 is CSAVRDPSTDTQYF. The CDR3 DNA is TGCAGTGCTGTCAGGGACCCTAGCACAGATACGCAGTATTTT. J is TRBJ2-3 and V is TRBV20-1; D may correspond to TRBD1 or TRBD2 (5 bases each). Germline V gene lookup returns CDR1 DFQATT and CDR2 SNEGSKA (reference sequence). The CDR3 is 14 amino acids. V gave up 5 bases and J gave up 0 bases, with 12 bases separating them.

Points on this clonotype: A much larger clone lies a single base off, so this may be a read error. Lacking the conserved final phenylalanine or tryptophan, this CDR3 likely reflects a read error. The rearrangement uses TRBV7-9 and TRBJ1-2, with D unresolved. V lost 2 bases, J lost 2 bases, and 3 bases lay in between. Per the germline V gene, CDR1 is SEHNR and CDR2 is FQNEAQ (reference sequence). The CDR3 has 12 residues. Here the CDR3 reads CASSLINYGYTV. The CDR3 DNA sequence: TGTGCCAGCAGCTTAATCAACTATGGCTACACCGTC.

This clonotype was seen a few times. This chain links TRBV18 with TRBJ2-3; TRBD2 aligns across 9 bases. The CDR3 runs 16 residues. Trimming removed 3 bases from V and 4 bases from J; junction bases left unmatched: 8. Germline CDR1 KGHSH, CDR2 LQKENI. The CDR3 is CASSPGTSRAADTQYF. CDR3 nucleotide sequence: TGTGCCAGCTCACCTGGGACTAGCCGCGCGGCAGATACGCAGTATTTT. The complete variable domain, with remaining parts taken from reference TRBV18 and TRBJ2-3, reads NAGVMQNPRHLVRRRGQEARLRCSPMKGHSHVYWYRQLPEEGLKFMVYLQKENIIDESGMPKERFSAEFPKEGPSILRIQQVVRGDSAAYFCASSPGTSRAADTQYFGPGTRLTVL.

The CDR3 nucleotides read TGTGCCAGCAGCTTTTCCCTCTCAGGGAGCGGTCACGAGCAGTACTTC. Encoded protein: CASSFSLSGSGHEQYF. This chain uses TRBV13 with TRBJ2-7; TRBD1 or TRBD2 may be the D gene (5 bases each). Germline CDR1 is PRHDT and CDR2 is FYEKMQ (reference sequence). The CDR3 has 16 residues. V was clipped by 3 bases and J by 5 bases, with 20 bases between them.

This chain connects TRBV6-1 to TRBJ2-3; TRBD2 matches at 15 bases. Germline lookup yields CDR1 MNHNS and CDR2 SASEGT. The CDR3 runs 17 residues. V shed 5 bases and J 4 bases; nucleotides not matched to a gene: 7. CDR3 coding DNA: TGTGCCAGCAGTCCGATCGGACTAGCGGGGGGGCCAGATACGCAGTATTTT. Translated: CASSPIGLAGGPDTQYF.

This clonotype turned up a few times. This chain's CDR3 is CASSLGAPNTEAFF. CDR3 DNA: TGTGCCAGCAGCTTAGGGGCACCTAACACTGAAGCTTTCTTT. V usage is TRBV7-2 and J usage is TRBJ1-1; D is unclear. CDR3 size: 14 residues. Germline V gene data show CDR1 as SGHTA and CDR2 as FQGNSA. The V and J ends lost 1 base and 2 bases respectively, with 8 bases between them.

CDR3 region: CASSPGPPGTASFGYTF. In DNA form, the CDR3 reads TGTGCCAGCAGCCCGGGACCCCCCGGGACAGCGAGTTTTGGCTACACCTTC. V is TRBV7-3 and J is TRBJ1-2; TRBD1 aligns across 7 bases. The CDR3 length is 17 residues. With 5 bases clipped from V and 7 bases from J, the junction kept 19 bases outside the gene matches. Germline V CDR1 and CDR2: SGHTA, FQGTGA. Using reference TRBV7-3 and TRBJ1-2 for the parts outside the CDR3, the full variable domain is GAGVSQTPSNKVTEKGKYVELRCDPISGHTALYWYRQSLGQGPEFLIYFQGTGAADDSGLPNDRFFAVRPEGSVSTLKIQRTERGDSAVYLCASSPGPPGTASFGYTFGSGTRLTVV.

This clonotype appeared a few times. This chain uses TRBV7-2 with TRBJ1-1; D remains ambiguous. Trimming shortened V by 3 bases and J by 5 bases, and 7 bases separated the two germline ends. The CDR3 runs 12 residues. CDR1 is SGHTA and CDR2 is FQGNSA in the germline V gene. The CDR3 sequence: CASSFTRTEAFF. CDR3 sequence (DNA): TGTGCCAGCAGCTTTACAAGGACTGAAGCTTTCTTT.

The rearrangement links TRBV12-3 or TRBV12-4 to TRBJ2-3; TRBD2 agrees at 7 bases. The CDR3 totals 15 residues. V lost 6 bases and J lost 1; bases outside the gene matches: 7. The CDR3 DNA reads as TGTGCCAGCAGCTCCAATGGACTAGGCACAGATACGCAGTATTTT. Its protein product is CASSSNGLGTDTQYF.

The chain has TRBV4-2 and TRBJ2-1, with 8 bases identical to TRBD2. This CDR3 has 14 residues. Germline loops: CDR1 LGHNA, CDR2 YNFKEQ. V shed 4 bases and J 8 bases; nucleotides not matched to a gene: 7. The DNA of the CDR3 is TGTGCCAGCAGCCCCGGGAGGGGGAGGGATGAGCAGTTCTTC. Protein product: CASSPGRGRDEQFF.

Remarks on this clonotype: Its ends do not fully match the called genes, so a read error is possible. This CDR3 reads CTSSYTSGWEETQYF. DNA for the CDR3: TGTACCAGCAGTTACACTAGCGGGTGGGAAGAGACCCAGTACTTC. The V and J genes are TRBV7-9 and TRBJ2-5; 9 bases map to TRBD2. CDR1 is SEHNR, CDR2 FQNEAQ, per germline (reference sequence). CDR3 size: 15 residues.